The T cell receptor (beta chain) described here comes from a study of blood T cell repertoires in COVID-19. Across the study: The United States, Italy and Spain were the sources of the acute and convalescent COVID-19 samples. Nucleic acid was either cDNA or gDNA, and it came from T cells, B-cell-depleted T cells, or PBMCs.

This clone was seen only once. This CDR3 region has 13 residues. V gave up 2 bases and J gave up 0 bases, with 5 bases separating them. The V gene's germline CDR1 is GTSNPN and CDR2 SVGIG (reference sequence). In the authors' methods: Amplification from reference gene primers served as the basis for estimated nucleated cell counts. TCRdb's table, derived via immunoSEQ multiplex PCR, lists solely in-frame clones and lacks some. D and trimming were read from the DNA, whereas the V and J calls and clone size are those reported in that table. Among about 41,000 clones listed, approximately 90% were seen once.

The material sequenced was peripheral blood. This rearrangement joins TRBV30 to TRBJ1-3, with D unclear. The clonotype was recovered from a man in his 60s with acute or convalescent COVID-19. CDR3 coding DNA: TGTGCCTGGAGTCACACCTCTGGAAACACCATATATTTT. Amino acid sequence: CAWSHTSGNTIYF.